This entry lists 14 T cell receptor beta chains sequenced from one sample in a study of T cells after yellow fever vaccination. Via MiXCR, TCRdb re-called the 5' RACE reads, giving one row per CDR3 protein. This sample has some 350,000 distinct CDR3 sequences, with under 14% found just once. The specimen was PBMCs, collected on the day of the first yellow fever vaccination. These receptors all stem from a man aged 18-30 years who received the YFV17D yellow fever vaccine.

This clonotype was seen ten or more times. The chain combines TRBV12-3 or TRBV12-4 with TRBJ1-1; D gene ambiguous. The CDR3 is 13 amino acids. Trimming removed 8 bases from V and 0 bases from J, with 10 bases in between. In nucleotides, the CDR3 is TGTGCCAGCCAAGGACGCCTGAACACTGAAGCTTTCTTT. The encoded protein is CASQGRLNTEAFF.

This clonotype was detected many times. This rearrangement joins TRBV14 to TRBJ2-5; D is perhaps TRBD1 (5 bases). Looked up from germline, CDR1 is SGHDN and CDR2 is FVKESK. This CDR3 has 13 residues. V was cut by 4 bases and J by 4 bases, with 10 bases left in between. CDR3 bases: TGTGCCAGCAGCCTGGACATGCCAGAGACCCAGTACTTC. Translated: CASSLDMPETQYF.

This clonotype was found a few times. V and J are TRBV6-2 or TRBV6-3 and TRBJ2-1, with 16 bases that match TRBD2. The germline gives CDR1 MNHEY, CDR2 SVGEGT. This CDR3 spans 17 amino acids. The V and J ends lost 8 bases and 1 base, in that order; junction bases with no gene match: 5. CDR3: CASGGLAGGRSYNEQFF. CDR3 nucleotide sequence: TGTGCCAGCGGGGGACTAGCGGGGGGGCGGTCCTACAATGAGCAGTTCTTC.

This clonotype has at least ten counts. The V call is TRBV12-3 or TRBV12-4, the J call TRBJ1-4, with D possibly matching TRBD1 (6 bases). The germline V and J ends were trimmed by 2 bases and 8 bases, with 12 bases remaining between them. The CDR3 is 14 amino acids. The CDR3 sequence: CASSLIQGGEKLFF. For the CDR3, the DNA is TGTGCCAGCAGTTTAATACAGGGAGGAGAAAAACTGTTTTTT.

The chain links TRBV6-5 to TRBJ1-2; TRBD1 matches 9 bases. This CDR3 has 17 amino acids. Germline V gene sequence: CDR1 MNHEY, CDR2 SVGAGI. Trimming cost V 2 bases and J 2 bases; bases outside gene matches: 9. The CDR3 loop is CASSYPFPGQGNYGYTF. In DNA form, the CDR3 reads TGTGCCAGCAGTTACCCCTTCCCAGGACAGGGGAACTATGGCTACACCTTC.

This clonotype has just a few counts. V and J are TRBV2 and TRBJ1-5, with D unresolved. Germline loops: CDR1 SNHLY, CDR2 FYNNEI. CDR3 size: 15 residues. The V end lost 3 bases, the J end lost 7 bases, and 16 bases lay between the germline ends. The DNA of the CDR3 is TGTGCCAGCAGTGACAGGACCCGAGAGGTCCAGCCCCAGCATTTT. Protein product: CASSDRTREVQPQHF.

The CDR3 bases are TGCAGCGTTGCCGGCGGGGGGGCCGTAGATACGCAGTATTTT. It is translated as CSVAGGGAVDTQYF. The chain has TRBV29-1 and TRBJ2-3; 9 bases map to TRBD2. Losses at the gene ends were 4 bases for V and 5 bases for J; bases not matched to a gene: 7. There are 14 residues in the CDR3. Germline CDR1 reads SQVTM; CDR2 reads ANQGSEA.

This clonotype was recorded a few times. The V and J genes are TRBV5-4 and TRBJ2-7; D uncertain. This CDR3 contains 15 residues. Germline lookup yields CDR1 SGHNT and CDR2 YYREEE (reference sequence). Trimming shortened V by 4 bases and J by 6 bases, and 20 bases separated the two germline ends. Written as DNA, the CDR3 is TGTGCCAGCAGCAACGAAACTCCCCTTCCTGGCGAGCAGTACTTC. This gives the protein CASSNETPLPGEQYF. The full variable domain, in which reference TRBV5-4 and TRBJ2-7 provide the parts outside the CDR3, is ETGVTQSPTHLIKTRGQQVTLRCSSQSGHNTVSWYQQALGQGPQFIFQYYREEENGRGNFPPRFSGLQFPNYSSELNVNALELDDSALYLCASSNETPLPGEQYFGPGTRLTVT.

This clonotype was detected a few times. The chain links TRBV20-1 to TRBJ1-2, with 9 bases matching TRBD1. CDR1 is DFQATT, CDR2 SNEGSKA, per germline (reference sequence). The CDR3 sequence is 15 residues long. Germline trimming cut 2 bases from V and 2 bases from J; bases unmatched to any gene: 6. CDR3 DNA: TGCAGTGCTAGATCGGCACAGGGGGCGAACTATGGCTACACCTTC. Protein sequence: CSARSAQGANYGYTF.

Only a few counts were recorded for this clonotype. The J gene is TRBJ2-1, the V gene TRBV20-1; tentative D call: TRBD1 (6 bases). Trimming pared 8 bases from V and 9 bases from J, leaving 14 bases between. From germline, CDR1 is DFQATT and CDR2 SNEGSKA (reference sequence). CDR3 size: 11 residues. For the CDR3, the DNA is TGCAGTTCAAGGACAGTAGCTGAGCAGTTCTTC. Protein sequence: CSSRTVAEQFF.

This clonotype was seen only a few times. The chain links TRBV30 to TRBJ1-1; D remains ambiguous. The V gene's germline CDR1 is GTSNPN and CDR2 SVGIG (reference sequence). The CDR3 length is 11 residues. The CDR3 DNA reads TGTGCGGCTCAGGTGAACACTGAAGCTTTCTTT. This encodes CAAQVNTEAFF. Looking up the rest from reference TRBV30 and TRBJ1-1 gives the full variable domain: SQTIHQWPATLVQPVGSPLSLECTVEGTSNPNLYWYRQAAGRGLQLLFYSVGIGQISSEVPQNLSASRPQDRQFILSSKKLLLSDSGFYLCAAQVNTEAFFGQGTRLTVV.

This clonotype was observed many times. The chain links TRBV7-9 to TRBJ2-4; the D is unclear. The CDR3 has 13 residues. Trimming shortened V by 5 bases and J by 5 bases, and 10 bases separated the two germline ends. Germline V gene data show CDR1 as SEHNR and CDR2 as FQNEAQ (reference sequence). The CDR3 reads CASSLVSQNIQYF. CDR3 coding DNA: TGTGCCAGCAGCCTTGTGAGTCAAAACATTCAGTACTTC.

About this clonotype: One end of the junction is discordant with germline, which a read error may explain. The CDR3 nucleotides read TGCTGTGCTAGTCCTTACCCTCTAGCGGGGACCAATGAGCAGTTCTTC. As protein: CCASPYPLAGTNEQFF. The rearrangement joins TRBV20-1 to TRBJ2-1; the match to TRBD2 covers 9 bases. The CDR3 contains 16 residues. The germline gives CDR1 DFQATT, CDR2 SNEGSKA (reference sequence).

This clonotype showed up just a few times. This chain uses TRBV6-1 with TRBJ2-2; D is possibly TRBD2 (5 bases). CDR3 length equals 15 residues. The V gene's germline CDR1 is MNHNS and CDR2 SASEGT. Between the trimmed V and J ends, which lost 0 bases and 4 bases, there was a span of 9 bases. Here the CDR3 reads CASSEALGSTGELFF. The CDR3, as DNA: TGTGCCAGCAGTGAAGCGCTTGGGAGCACCGGGGAGCTGTTTTTT.